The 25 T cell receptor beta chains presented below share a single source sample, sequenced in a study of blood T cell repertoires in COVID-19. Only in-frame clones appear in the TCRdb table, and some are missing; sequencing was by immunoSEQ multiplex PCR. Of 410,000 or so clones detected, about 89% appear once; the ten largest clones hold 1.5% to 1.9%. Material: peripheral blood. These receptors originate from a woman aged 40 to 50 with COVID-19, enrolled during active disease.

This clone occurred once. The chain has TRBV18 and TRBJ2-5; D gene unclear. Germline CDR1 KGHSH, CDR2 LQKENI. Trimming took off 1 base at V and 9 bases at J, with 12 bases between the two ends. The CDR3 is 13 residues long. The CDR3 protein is CASSPQTGRAQYF. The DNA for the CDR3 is TGTGCCAGCTCACCACAGACGGGTCGGGCCCAGTACTTC. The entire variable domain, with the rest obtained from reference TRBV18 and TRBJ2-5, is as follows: NAGVMQNPRHLVRRRGQEARLRCSPMKGHSHVYWYRQLPEEGLKFMVYLQKENIIDESGMPKERFSAEFPKEGPSILRIQQVVRGDSAAYFCASSPQTGRAQYFGPGTRLLVL.

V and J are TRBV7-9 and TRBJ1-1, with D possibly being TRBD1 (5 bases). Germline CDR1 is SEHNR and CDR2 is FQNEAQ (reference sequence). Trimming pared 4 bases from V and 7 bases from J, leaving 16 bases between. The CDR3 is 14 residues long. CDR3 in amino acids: CASSSLGGEVEAFF. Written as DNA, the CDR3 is TGTGCCAGCAGCTCGTTAGGAGGGGAGGTTGAAGCTTTCTTT.

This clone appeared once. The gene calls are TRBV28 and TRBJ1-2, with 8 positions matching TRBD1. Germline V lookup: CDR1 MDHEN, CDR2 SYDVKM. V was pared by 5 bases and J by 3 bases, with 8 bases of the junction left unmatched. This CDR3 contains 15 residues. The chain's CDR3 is CASSPRDRRYYGYTF. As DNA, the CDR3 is TGTGCCAGCAGTCCAAGGGACAGGCGCTACTATGGCTACACCTTC.

CDR3 nucleotides: TGTGCCAGCCTAAAGAGGGGGCAGGATGAGCAGTTCTTC. Amino acids: CASLKRGQDEQFF. This chain joins TRBV3-1 (or the pseudogene TRBV3-2) and TRBJ2-1, with TRBD1 matching 7 bases. Germline V gene data show CDR1 as LGHDT and CDR2 as YNNKEL (reference sequence). The V segment lost 8 bases and the J segment 8 bases; nucleotides outside the gene matches: 9. The length of the CDR3 is 13 residues.

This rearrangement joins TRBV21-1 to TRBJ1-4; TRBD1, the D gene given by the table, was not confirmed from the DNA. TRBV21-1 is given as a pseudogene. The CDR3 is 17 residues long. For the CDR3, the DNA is TGTGCCAGCAGCCCTGACAGGGGGCTCAAAGATAATGAAAAACTGTTTTTT. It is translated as CASSPDRGLKDNEKLFF.

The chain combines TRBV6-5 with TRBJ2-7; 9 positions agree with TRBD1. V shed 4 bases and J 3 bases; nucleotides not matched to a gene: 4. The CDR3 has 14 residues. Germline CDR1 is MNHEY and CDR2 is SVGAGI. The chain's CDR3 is CASSWDRDVYEQYF. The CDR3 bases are TGTGCCAGCAGTTGGGACAGGGACGTCTACGAGCAGTACTTC.

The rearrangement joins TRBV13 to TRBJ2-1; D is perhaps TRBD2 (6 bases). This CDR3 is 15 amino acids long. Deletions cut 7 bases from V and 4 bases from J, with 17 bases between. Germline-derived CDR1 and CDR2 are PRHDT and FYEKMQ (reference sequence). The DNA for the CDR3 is TGTGCCAGCACCTCTAGAGCGGGCTTATACAATGAGCAGTTCTTC. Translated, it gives CASTSRAGLYNEQFF.

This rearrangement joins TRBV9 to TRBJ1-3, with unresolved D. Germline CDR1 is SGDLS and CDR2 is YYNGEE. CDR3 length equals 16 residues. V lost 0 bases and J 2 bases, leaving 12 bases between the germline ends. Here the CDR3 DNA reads TGTGCCAGCAGCGTAGAAGCGGCGGGGACTGGAAACACCATATATTTT. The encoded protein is CASSVEAAGTGNTIYF. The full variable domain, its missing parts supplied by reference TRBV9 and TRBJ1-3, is DSGVTQTPKHLITATGQRVTLRCSPRSGDLSVYWYQQSLDQGLQFLIQYYNGEERAKGNILERFSAQQFPDLHSELNLSSLELGDSALYFCASSVEAAGTGNTIYFGEGSWLTVV.

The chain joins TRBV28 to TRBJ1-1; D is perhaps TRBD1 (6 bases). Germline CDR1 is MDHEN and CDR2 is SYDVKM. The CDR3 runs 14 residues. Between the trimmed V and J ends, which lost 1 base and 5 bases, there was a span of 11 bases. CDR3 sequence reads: CASSLLGGGTEAFF. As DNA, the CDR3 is TGTGCCAGCAGTTTATTAGGGGGAGGGACTGAAGCTTTCTTT.

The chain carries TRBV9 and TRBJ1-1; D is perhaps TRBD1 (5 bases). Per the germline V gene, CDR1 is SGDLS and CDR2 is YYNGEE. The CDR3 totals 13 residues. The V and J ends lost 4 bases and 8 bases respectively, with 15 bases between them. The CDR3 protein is CASSPQGRGEAFF. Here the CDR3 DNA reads TGTGCCAGCAGCCCCCAGGGAAGGGGAGAAGCTTTCTTT.

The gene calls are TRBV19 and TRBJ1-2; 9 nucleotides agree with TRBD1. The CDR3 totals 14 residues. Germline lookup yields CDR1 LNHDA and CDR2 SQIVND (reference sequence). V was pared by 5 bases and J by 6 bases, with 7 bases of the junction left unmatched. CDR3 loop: CASSPTGGANGYTF. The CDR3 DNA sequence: TGTGCCAGTAGTCCCACAGGGGGCGCGAATGGCTACACCTTC.

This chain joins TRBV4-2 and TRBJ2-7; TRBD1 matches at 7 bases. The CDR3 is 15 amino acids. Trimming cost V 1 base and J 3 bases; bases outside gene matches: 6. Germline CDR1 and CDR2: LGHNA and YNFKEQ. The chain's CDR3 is CASSQVGTAIYEQYF. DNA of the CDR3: TGTGCCAGCAGCCAAGTCGGGACAGCCATCTACGAGCAGTACTTC.

The CDR3 DNA is TGTGCTAGTGGTCTCGGGGGTCGGGGCACCACCGGGGAGCTGTTTTTT. Protein: CASGLGGRGTTGELFF. This rearrangement joins TRBV12-5 to TRBJ2-2, with D possibly being TRBD2 (6 bases). Germline loops: CDR1 LGHNT, CDR2 FRNRAP. Trimming cost V 5 bases and J 4 bases, with 17 bases left between them. This CDR3 contains 16 residues. Using reference TRBV12-5 and TRBJ2-2 for the parts outside the CDR3, the full variable domain is DARVTQTPRHKVTEMGQEVTMRCQPILGHNTVFWYRQTMMQGLELLAYFRNRAPLDDSGMPKDRFSAEMPDATLATLKIQPSEPRDSAVYFCASGLGGRGTTGELFFGEGSRLTVL.

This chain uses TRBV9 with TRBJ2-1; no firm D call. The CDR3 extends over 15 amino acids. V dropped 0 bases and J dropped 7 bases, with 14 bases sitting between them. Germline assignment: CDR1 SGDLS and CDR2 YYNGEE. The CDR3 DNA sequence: TGTGCCAGCAGCGTAGACCGCCGCCTTCGGAATGAGCAGTTCTTC. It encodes CASSVDRRLRNEQFF. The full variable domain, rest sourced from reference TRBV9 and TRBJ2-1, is DSGVTQTPKHLITATGQRVTLRCSPRSGDLSVYWYQQSLDQGLQFLIQYYNGEERAKGNILERFSAQQFPDLHSELNLSSLELGDSALYFCASSVDRRLRNEQFFGPGTRLTVL.

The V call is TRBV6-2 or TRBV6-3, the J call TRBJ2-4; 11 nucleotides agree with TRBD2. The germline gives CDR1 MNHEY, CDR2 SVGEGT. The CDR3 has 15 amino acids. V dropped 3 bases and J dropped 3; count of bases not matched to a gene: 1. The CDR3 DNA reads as TGTGCCAGCAGTTATAGCGGGGGGGTCAAAAACATTCAGTACTTC. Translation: CASSYSGGVKNIQYF.

CDR3 nucleotides: TGCAGCGTTGAGGGCACTAGCGGATACAATGAGCAGTTCTTC. It encodes CSVEGTSGYNEQFF. The chain employs TRBV29-1 and TRBJ2-1; 8 positions match TRBD2. Germline values: CDR1 SQVTM, CDR2 ANQGSEA. This CDR3 contains 14 residues. Unmatched junction bases numbered 5, after V lost 3 bases and J lost 4 bases.

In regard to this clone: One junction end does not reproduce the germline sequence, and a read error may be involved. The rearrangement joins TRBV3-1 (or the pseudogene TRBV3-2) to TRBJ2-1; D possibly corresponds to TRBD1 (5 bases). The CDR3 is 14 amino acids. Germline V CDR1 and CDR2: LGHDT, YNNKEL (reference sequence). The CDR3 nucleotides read TGTGCCAGCAGCCGCCCAGACAGTGGGAATAGACCCATCTTC. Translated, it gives CASSRPDSGNRPIF.

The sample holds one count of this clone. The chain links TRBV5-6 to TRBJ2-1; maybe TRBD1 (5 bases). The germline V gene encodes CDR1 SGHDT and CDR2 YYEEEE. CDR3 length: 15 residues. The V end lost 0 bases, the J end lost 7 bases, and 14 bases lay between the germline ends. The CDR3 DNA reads TGTGCCAGCAGCTTGGACAGGAAAAAGGTAAATGAGCAGTTCTTC. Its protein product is CASSLDRKKVNEQFF.

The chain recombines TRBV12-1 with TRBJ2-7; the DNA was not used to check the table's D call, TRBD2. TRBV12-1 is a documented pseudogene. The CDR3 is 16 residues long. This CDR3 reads CASSFVGGAPSYEQYF. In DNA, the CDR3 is TGTGCCAGCAGCTTTGTTGGGGGGGCTCCATCCTACGAGCAGTACTTC.

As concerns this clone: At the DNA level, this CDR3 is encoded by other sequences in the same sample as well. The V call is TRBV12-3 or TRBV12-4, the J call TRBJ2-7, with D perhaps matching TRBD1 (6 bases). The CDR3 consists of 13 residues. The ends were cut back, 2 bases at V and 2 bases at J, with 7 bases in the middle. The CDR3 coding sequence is TGTGCCAGCAGTTTACAGGGGACCTACGAGCAGTACTTC. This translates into CASSLQGTYEQYF.

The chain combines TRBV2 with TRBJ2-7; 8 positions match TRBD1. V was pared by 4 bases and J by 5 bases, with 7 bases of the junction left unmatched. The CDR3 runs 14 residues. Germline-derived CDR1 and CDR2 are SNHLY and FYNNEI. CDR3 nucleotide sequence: TGTGCCAGCAGTGCTGACAGGGGAAACGACGAGCAGTACTTC. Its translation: CASSADRGNDEQYF.

The CDR3 DNA reads TGTGCCAGCAGCTTAGGGAGGGATGGCTACACCTTC. It codes for CASSLGRDGYTF. This rearrangement joins TRBV11-2 to TRBJ1-2, with unresolved D. Germline CDR1 is SGHAT and CDR2 is FQNNGV. The CDR3 has 12 residues. Trimming stripped 1 base from V and 6 bases from J, with 6 bases between.

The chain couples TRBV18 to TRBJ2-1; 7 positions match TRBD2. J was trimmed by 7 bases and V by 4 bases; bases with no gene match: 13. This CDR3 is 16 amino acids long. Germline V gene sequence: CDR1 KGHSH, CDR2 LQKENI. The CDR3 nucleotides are TGTGCCAGCTCACGCGACCCGAGCGGGACCGGTAATGAGCAGTTCTTC. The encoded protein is CASSRDPSGTGNEQFF. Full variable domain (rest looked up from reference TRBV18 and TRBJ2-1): NAGVMQNPRHLVRRRGQEARLRCSPMKGHSHVYWYRQLPEEGLKFMVYLQKENIIDESGMPKERFSAEFPKEGPSILRIQQVVRGDSAAYFCASSRDPSGTGNEQFFGPGTRLTVL.

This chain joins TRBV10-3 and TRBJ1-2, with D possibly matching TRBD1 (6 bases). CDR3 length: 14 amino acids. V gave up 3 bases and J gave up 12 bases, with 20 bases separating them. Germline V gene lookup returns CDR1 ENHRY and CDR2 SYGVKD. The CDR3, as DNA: TGTGCCATCAGTGAAGGGGGTGGTAGGGCGTGGCACACCTTC. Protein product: CAISEGGGRAWHTF.

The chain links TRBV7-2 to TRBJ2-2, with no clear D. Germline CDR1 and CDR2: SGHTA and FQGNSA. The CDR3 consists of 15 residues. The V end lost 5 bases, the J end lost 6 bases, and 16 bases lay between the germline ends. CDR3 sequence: CASSPLGEVPGELFF. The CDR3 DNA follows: TGTGCCAGCAGCCCACTGGGTGAGGTGCCCGGGGAGCTGTTTTTT. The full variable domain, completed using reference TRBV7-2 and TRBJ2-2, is GAGVSQSPSNKVTEKGKDVELRCDPISGHTALYWYRQSLGQGLEFLIYFQGNSAPDKSGLPSDRFSAERTGGSVSTLTIQRTQQEDSAVYLCASSPLGEVPGELFFGEGSRLTVL.